The present T cell receptor (beta chain) was sequenced within a study of blood T cell repertoires in COVID-19. Across the study: From the United States, Italy and Spain came samples of acute and convalescent COVID-19.

CDR1 and CDR2 (germline): SGHNT, YYREEE (reference sequence). The V gene end was trimmed by 4 bases and the J gene end by 4 bases; junction bases not matched to a gene: 5. The CDR3 runs to 14 residues. Under the authors' procedure: Counts of nucleated cells, estimated from reference gene primer amplification, were obtained. Some clones are missing from TCRdb's copy, which holds only in-frame ones; the method was immunoSEQ multiplex PCR. V, J and clone size are those of that table, while D and trimming were read from the DNA. The repertoire holds roughly 200,000 clones, with 86% as singletons. Enrolled through a virtual design, the participants were between 18 and 89 years of age and came from about two dozen US areas.

The TCR originated in a middle-aged woman in a cohort exposed to, infected with or recovered from COVID-19 (not recorded which). This chain joins TRBV5-4 and TRBJ1-1, with 9 bases identical to TRBD1. The sequenced material came from PBMCs or T cells enriched from blood (not recorded which). The CDR3, as DNA: TGTGCCAGCAGCCCTGGGACAGGGATCACTGAAGCTTTCTTT. Residues: CASSPGTGITEAFF. The full variable domain, with the rest looked up from reference TRBV5-4 and TRBJ1-1, is ETGVTQSPTHLIKTRGQQVTLRCSSQSGHNTVSWYQQALGQGPQFIFQYYREEENGRGNFPPRFSGLQFPNYSSELNVNALELDDSALYLCASSPGTGITEAFFGQGTRLTVV.